Listed below are T cell receptor beta chains from one sample, sequenced in a study of T cells in Graves' hyperthyroidism and ophthalmopathy. TCRdb independently ran MiXCR on the multiplex PCR reads; one entry per CDR3 protein. Among 300,000 to 400,000 distinct CDR3 sequences listed, roughly 14% were seen once. Sequences were obtained from blood. Receptors were obtained from a woman younger than 45 with Graves' hyperthyroidism. The CDR3 runs from the conserved cysteine through the conserved F or W. Each record gives: V gene, CDR3 length, J gene, D gene, CDR3 protein. The D gene is left open where the match is weak.

TRBV11-2	18	TRBJ1-2	.	CASSLGSLGGRGKGGYTF
TRBV19	12	TRBJ1-5	.	CASSVGHQPQHF
TRBV11-2	17	TRBJ2-5	TRBD1	CASSLDARDRSQETQYF
TRBV20-1	14	TRBJ2-3	.	CSAKAGHPTDTQYF
TRBV20-1	13	TRBJ1-3	TRBD1	CSSEGAGGNTIYF
TRBV27	13	TRBJ2-1	.	CATCPYSGGEQFF
TRBV7-8	15	TRBJ1-5	.	CASSLGSERNQPQHF
TRBV2	12	TRBJ2-7	.	CASLANSYEQYF
TRBV20-1	18	TRBJ2-1	TRBD2	CSASSGASGTWGGNEQFF
TRBV19	15	TRBJ2-7	TRBD1	CASSDPGTGKFEQYF
TRBV20-1	15	TRBJ1-1	TRBD1	CSASALLDRGPEAFF
TRBV3-1	13	TRBJ1-2	.	CASSQGGSLGYTF
TRBV6-1	20	TRBJ2-6	TRBD1	CASSRPRDRGQNSGANVLTF
TRBV12-3/TRBV12-4	13	TRBJ1-1	TRBD1	CASIRQGEAEAFF
TRBV24-1	13	TRBJ2-5	TRBD2	CATMAGASETQYF
TRBV24-1	13	TRBJ2-5	.	CATSYWGRETQYF
TRBV7-9	14	TRBJ1-1	TRBD1	CASSLQGAETEAFF
TRBV6-2/TRBV6-3	14	TRBJ1-1	TRBD1	CASSYPRGRMEAFF
TRBV20-1	13	TRBJ1-4	TRBD1	CSAKGAPNEKLFF
TRBV4-3	14	TRBJ1-2	.	CASSQGLGQYGYTF
TRBV19	15	TRBJ1-1	.	CASSISGSDVTEAFF
TRBV28	16	TRBJ2-1	TRBD2	CASRLAGGPRYNEQFF
TRBV3-1	14	TRBJ1-5	TRBD1	CASSQVGQPDSQHF
TRBV12-3/TRBV12-4	18	TRBJ2-3	.	CASRSTSQIVASTDTQYF
TRBV4-3	15	TRBJ1-1	TRBD1	CASSQGTGASTEAFF
TRBV7-2	13	TRBJ1-5	.	CASSLGINQPQHF
TRBV10-2	13	TRBJ2-2	.	CASSWNRPGELFF
TRBV29-1	14	TRBJ1-5	.	CSVAQGNGDQPQHF
TRBV28	14	TRBJ1-1	.	CASTPTSGVTEAFF
TRBV27	13	TRBJ2-7	TRBD2	CASSLYGGGEQYF
TRBV30	12	TRBJ2-7	.	CAWTRDTREQYF
TRBV12-5	19	TRBJ2-2	TRBD1	CASGLVFRDREPNTGELFF
TRBV6-1	13	TRBJ1-5	.	CAIYEGFGQPQHF
TRBV6-1	16	TRBJ2-3	TRBD2	CASRLIRAGTTDTQYF
TRBV20-1	16	TRBJ2-3	TRBD2	CSAPLLAGDRTDTQYF
TRBV2	14	TRBJ2-2	.	CASSDGTGTGELFF
TRBV20-1	11	TRBJ2-1	.	CSARVGLGQFF
TRBV11-1	13	TRBJ2-1	.	CASSFNITNEQFF
TRBV28	13	TRBJ2-5	.	CASRGAGPLDLDF
TRBV10-3	15	TRBJ1-4	.	CAIRGEGATNEKLFF
TRBV14	15	TRBJ2-7	TRBD2	CASSQASGRVYEQYF
TRBV2	15	TRBJ2-7	TRBD2	CASRDSGGYSYEQYF